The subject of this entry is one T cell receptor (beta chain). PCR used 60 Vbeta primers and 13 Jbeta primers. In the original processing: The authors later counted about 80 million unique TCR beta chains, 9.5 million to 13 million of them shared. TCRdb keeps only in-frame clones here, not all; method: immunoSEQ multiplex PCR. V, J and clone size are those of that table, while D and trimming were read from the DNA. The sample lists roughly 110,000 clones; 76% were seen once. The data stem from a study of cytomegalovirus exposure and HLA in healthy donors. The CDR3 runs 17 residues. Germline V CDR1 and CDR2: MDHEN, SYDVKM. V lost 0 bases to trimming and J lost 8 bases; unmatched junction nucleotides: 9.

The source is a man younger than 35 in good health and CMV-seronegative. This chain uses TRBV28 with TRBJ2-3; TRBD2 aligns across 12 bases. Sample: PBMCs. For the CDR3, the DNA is TGTGCCAGCAGTTTATGGGGCCTAGCGGGGGGGCCGGGTACGCAGTATTTT. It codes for CASSLWGLAGGPGTQYF.